This T cell receptor beta chain was profiled in a study of cytomegalovirus exposure and HLA in healthy donors. The wider study: Of the donors genotyped, 300 to 500 in all, 65% to 90% fell in the Caucasian-associated ancestry cluster.

A multiplex PCR was run with 60 Vbeta primers and 13 Jbeta primers. Generated by immunoSEQ multiplex PCR, the TCRdb table keeps only in-frame clones and is missing some. The sample shows about 180,000 clones, around 79% of them seen only once. Germline lookup yields CDR1 SGHDN and CDR2 FVKESK. CDR3 length: 15 residues. This chain links TRBV14 with TRBJ2-5; perhaps TRBD1 as D (6 bases). Gene TRBJ2-7 matches the end of the DNA better, so the J call may be wrong. The sample taken for sequencing was PBMCs. The TCR comes from a man aged 40-49 years in good health and CMV-seropositive. CDR3 region: CASSQDPRGVYEQYF. In DNA form, the CDR3 reads TGTGCCAGCAGCCAAGATCCCAGGGGCGTCTACGAGCAGTACTTC.